Below are 19 T cell receptor beta chains sequenced from a single sample in a study of regulatory T cells in long-lasting Graves disease. Time point meaning: persistent/refractory GD, antithyroid drugs over 5 years with positive TRAb. With RNA extracted from PBMCs as input, the TCR library was made. Libraries of TCR beta came from iRepertoire HTBI primers plus Arm-PCR of CDR3 regions. Each CDR3 protein is one row after TCRdb ran MiXCR on the multiplex PCR reads. Among 350,000 to 450,000 distinct CDR3 sequences listed, less than 25% were seen once. Material: peripheral blood mononuclear cells (PBMCs), obtained when the disease was refractory, from a patient treated with antithyroid drugs. The receptors derive from a female donor with Graves disease.

Only a few counts were recorded for this clonotype. The gene calls are TRBV20-1 and TRBJ2-1; 7 bases line up with TRBD1. After removal of 1 base from V and 6 bases from J, the junction contained 12 bases not matched to a gene. This CDR3 region has 16 residues. Germline assignment: CDR1 DFQATT and CDR2 SNEGSKA (reference sequence). For the CDR3, the DNA is TGCAGTGCTAGAGGCTTGACAGGGAGCCTGGTCAATGAGCAGTTCTTC. It codes for CSARGLTGSLVNEQFF.

This clonotype was counted ten times or more. V is TRBV5-1 and J is TRBJ1-6; TRBD1 might be the D (6 bases). Trimming took off 4 bases at V and 7 bases at J, with 12 bases between the two ends. CDR1 is SGHRS, CDR2 YFSETQ, per germline. The CDR3 is 14 amino acids. As DNA, the CDR3 is TGCGCCAGCAGCCGCGGGACAACCAATTCACCCCTCCACTTT. Translation gives CASSRGTTNSPLHF.

This clonotype was detected many times. The gene calls are TRBV11-3 and TRBJ2-5; D unclear. From germline, CDR1 is SGHNT and CDR2 YENEEA. The ends were cut back, 0 bases at V and 3 bases at J, with 14 bases in the middle. The CDR3 is 16 amino acids. The CDR3 coding sequence is TGTGCCAGCAGCTTAGAACAAACACGTTGTAAAGAGACCCAGTACTTC. Amino acid sequence: CASSLEQTRCKETQYF.

The chain carries TRBV19 and TRBJ2-2; D is unclear. The ends were cut back, 6 bases at V and 6 bases at J, with 11 bases in the middle. The CDR3 consists of 13 residues. The germline gives CDR1 LNHDA, CDR2 SQIVND (reference sequence). The CDR3 nucleotides read TGTGCCAGTAGCCCGCCGGGCCCCGGGGAGCTGTTTTTT. Its protein is CASSPPGPGELFF.

The V gene is TRBV20-1, the J gene TRBJ2-7; 7 bases are a match to TRBD2. The germline V gene encodes CDR1 DFQATT and CDR2 SNEGSKA (reference sequence). The CDR3 consists of 14 residues. V lost 0 bases to trimming and J lost 3 bases; unmatched junction nucleotides: 5. The CDR3: CSARDASGRYEQYF. CDR3 bases: TGCAGTGCTAGAGACGCTAGCGGACGCTACGAGCAGTACTTC.

This clonotype was seen more than once but under ten times. V is TRBV28 and J is TRBJ2-4; no firm D call. From germline, CDR1 is MDHEN and CDR2 SYDVKM. The CDR3 is 11 residues long. The V end was cut by 7 bases, the J end by 2 bases, with 3 bases between. The CDR3 nucleotides read TGTGCCAGCACCTCCAAAAACATTCAGTACTTC. This gives the protein CASTSKNIQYF.

V gene TRBV11-2 combines with J gene TRBJ2-7, with D unresolved. Germline V gives CDR1 SGHAT, CDR2 FQNNGV. The ends were cut back, 5 bases at V and 3 bases at J, with 11 bases in the middle. The CDR3 totals 13 residues. CDR3 sequence: CASSTPKFYEQYF. The CDR3, as DNA: TGTGCCAGCAGCACACCGAAATTCTACGAGCAGTACTTC.

This clonotype showed up just a few times. The chain combines TRBV19 with TRBJ1-2; D possibly corresponds to TRBD1 (5 bases). The CDR3 length is 17 residues. V lost 6 bases and J lost 8, with 28 bases in between. The V gene's germline CDR1 is LNHDA and CDR2 SQIVND (reference sequence). This CDR3 is CASSSTAGTPPPRGYTF. CDR3 DNA: TGTGCCAGTAGCTCCACGGCCGGGACCCCGCCACCCCGCGGCTACACCTTC.

V is TRBV19 and J is TRBJ1-1; 7 bases are shared with TRBD1. V lost 5 bases, J lost 4 bases, and 10 bases stayed unmatched. The CDR3 has 15 amino acids. Germline CDR1 LNHDA, CDR2 SQIVND (reference sequence). The CDR3 DNA sequence: TGTGCCAGTAGTCTTGTCAGGGGGTTCTCCACTGAAGCTTTCTTT. Protein product: CASSLVRGFSTEAFF.

This clonotype has ten or more counts. This chain connects TRBV28 to TRBJ1-6; TRBD1 might be the D (5 bases). Trimming took 5 bases from V and 7 from J, leaving 6 bases between them. Germline CDR1 and CDR2: MDHEN and SYDVKM. The CDR3 is 12 amino acids. The CDR3 here is CASSQGNSPLHF. Here the CDR3 DNA reads TGTGCCAGCAGTCAGGGAAATTCACCCCTCCACTTT.

This clonotype was seen a handful of times. The gene calls are TRBV13 and TRBJ2-2; 8 bases align to TRBD1. This CDR3 is built from 15 residues. Germline lookup yields CDR1 PRHDT and CDR2 FYEKMQ (reference sequence). V gave up 5 bases and J gave up 3 bases; unmatched junction bases: 5. The CDR3 DNA sequence: TGTGCCAGCAGCCAGGGGGCTGGCGACACCGGGGAGCTGTTTTTT. This encodes CASSQGAGDTGELFF.

This clonotype was detected a few times. Germline and junction disagree at one end, which may indicate a read error. This sequence joins TRBV30 and TRBJ1-3; TRBD1 might be the D (5 bases). The CDR3 contains 11 residues. Germline assignment: CDR1 GTSNPN and CDR2 SVGIG (reference sequence). Here the CDR3 DNA reads TGTGCCTGGGAGGTGGGAATCAGGGTCAATTTT. Amino acids: CAWEVGIRVNF.

There are many counts of this clonotype. The rearrangement links TRBV30 to TRBJ1-2; D possibly corresponds to TRBD1 (5 bases). CDR3 length: 13 amino acids. Trimming pared 2 bases from V and 8 bases from J, leaving 15 bases between. Germline assignment: CDR1 GTSNPN and CDR2 SVGIG (reference sequence). The CDR3 here is CAWSPGLSRGYTF. In DNA form, the CDR3 reads TGTGCCTGGAGTCCAGGGCTGTCGCGGGGCTACACCTTC. Looking up the rest from reference TRBV30 and TRBJ1-2 gives the full variable domain: SQTIHQWPATLVQPVGSPLSLECTVEGTSNPNLYWYRQAAGRGLQLLFYSVGIGQISSEVPQNLSASRPQDRQFILSSKKLLLSDSGFYLCAWSPGLSRGYTFGSGTRLTVV.

The chain links TRBV19 to TRBJ1-1, with unresolved D. Trimming took 2 bases from V and 0 from J, leaving 13 bases between them. CDR3 size: 16 residues. The germline gives CDR1 LNHDA, CDR2 SQIVND (reference sequence). As DNA, the CDR3 is TGTGCCAGTAGTATATCGTTCTCCAGCATGAACACTGAAGCTTTCTTT. It yields the protein CASSISFSSMNTEAFF.

This clonotype came up a few times. This chain links TRBV30 with TRBJ1-3; D is uncertain. Per the germline V gene, CDR1 is GTSNPN and CDR2 is SVGIG (reference sequence). V was cut by 1 base and J by 5 bases, with 6 bases left in between. This CDR3 comprises 12 residues. CDR3 bases: TGTGCCTGGAGTGGCGCGAGAAACACCATATATTTT. The encoded protein is CAWSGARNTIYF.

This clonotype was seen ten or more times. This sequence joins TRBV2 and TRBJ2-7, with 8 bases lining up with TRBD1. V was clipped by 5 bases and J by 6 bases; unmatched bases: 12. Germline-derived CDR1 and CDR2 are SNHLY and FYNNEI. The CDR3 is 15 amino acids. The CDR3 nucleotides read TGTGCCAGCAGTACCCTCGGACAGGGTTTGGGCGAGCAGTACTTC. Its protein is CASSTLGQGLGEQYF.

The table lists this clonotype with a few counts. This chain uses TRBV6-2 or TRBV6-3 with TRBJ1-4, with D uncertain. In germline, CDR1 is MNHEY, CDR2 SVGEGT. The CDR3 is 18 residues long. The ends were cut back, 5 bases at V and 1 base at J, with 20 bases in the middle. The CDR3, as DNA: TGTGCCAGCAGTGAAGGAGGAGGGTTGCTTGGAACTAATGAAAAACTGTTTTTT. Translating it yields CASSEGGGLLGTNEKLFF.

The genes are TRBV19 and TRBJ2-2; D remains ambiguous. The CDR3 loop spans 15 amino acids. The V end was cut by 4 bases, the J end by 4 bases, with 13 bases between. Per germline, CDR1 LNHDA and CDR2 SQIVND (reference sequence). The CDR3 loop is CASSSPGAVTGELFF. The CDR3 DNA is TGTGCCAGTAGTAGCCCCGGTGCAGTCACCGGGGAGCTGTTTTTT.

This clonotype was found many times. This chain links TRBV7-2 with TRBJ1-2; D gene ambiguous. CDR3 length: 13 amino acids. The V end lost 0 bases, the J end lost 2 bases, and 4 bases lay between the germline ends. Germline CDR1 is SGHTA and CDR2 is FQGNSA. In DNA form, the CDR3 reads TGTGCCAGCAGCTTAGCACTCAACTATGGCTACACCTTC. Translation: CASSLALNYGYTF.